The present T cell receptor beta chain was sequenced within a study of response to subunit inactivated influenza vaccine. In its sample, this clonotype was seen many times. TCRdb passed the RT-PCR reads through MiXCR, listing each CDR3 protein once. The sample has just over 300,000 distinct CDR3 sequences; 21% are singletons. The CDR3 sequence is 13 residues long. Germline V lookup: CDR1 DFQATT, CDR2 SNEGSKA (reference sequence). Between the trimmed V and J ends, which lost 5 bases and 4 bases, there was a span of 12 bases. This TCR derives from a man between 50 and 70 years old who received an inactivated influenza vaccine. The rearrangement uses TRBV20-1 and TRBJ1-5; D not certain. The specimen was PBMCs from blood, collected 21 months after vaccination. The CDR3 loop reads CSALGQFNQPQHF. DNA for the CDR3: TGCAGTGCTCTGGGCCAATTTAATCAGCCCCAGCATTTT.